The source of this T cell receptor beta chain is a study of PD-1 blockade in classical Hodgkin lymphoma. Findings and limits, study-wide: Patients who began taking nivolumab under 1 year after ASCT were left out.

Germline V gives CDR1 MNHNS, CDR2 SASEGT. Trimming cost V 3 bases and J 7 bases, with 18 bases left between them. This CDR3 comprises 16 residues. TCRdb keeps only in-frame clones here, not all; method: immunoSEQ multiplex PCR. In the table there are over 50,000 clones, about 89% of which are singletons. With respect to this clone: Its antigen remains unidentified.

Time point defined: cycle 4 day 1 (C4D1), after less than seven weeks of nivolumab. All patients relapsed after autologous stem cell transplantation, and brentuximab vedotin exposure varied. The V gene is TRBV6-1, the J gene TRBJ1-4; D remains ambiguous. The source of this sequence is a human donor with classical Hodgkin lymphoma. The sample in question was peripheral blood mononuclear cells (PBMCs), obtained before the fourth cycle of nivolumab. CDR3 sequence reads: CASSDPHSGRSEKLFF. In DNA, the CDR3 is TGTGCCAGCAGTGATCCACACAGTGGCCGAAGTGAAAAACTGTTTTTT.